This T cell receptor beta chain comes out of a study of T-cell memory formation after mild COVID-19 (dated by TCRdb to the early 2020s). Regarding the research as a whole: TCR sequence clusters from the two donors were largely donor specific. Longitudinal TCRalpha and TCRbeta repertoire sequencing tracked T-cell clones expanding and contracting after mild COVID-19 in a couple of donors. Two young, previously healthy adult volunteers made up the cohort, one male and one female.

Study-level results and caveats: The study covered only a couple of mild cases, and larger cohorts including severe cases with pre-infection samples were considered necessary. Contracting CD4+ clones were located mainly in the CM and EM memory subsets, whereas CD8+ clones were found to be enriched in EMRA. From day 15 to 85, contracting clones showed balanced CD4/CD8 phenotypes, whereas a second wave of clones that expanded from day 15 to 37 leaned towards CD4+. SARS-CoV-2 specificity was not confirmed for the second-wave clones peaking on day 37. Some responding clones were detected in pre-infection memory, which suggested that pre-existing cross-reactive memory T cells had joined the SARS-CoV-2 response.

PBMCs were isolated by Ficoll-Paque density gradient centrifugation. Including the terminal cysteine and phenylalanine, the CDR3 comprises 13 residues. Of the read, only the CDR3 DNA is kept; its 39 bases are in frame from base 1. V loses 2 bases of germline sequence and J loses 1 base, and the interval between the two ends is 6 bases. CDR1 and CDR2, looked up from the germline V gene, are MNHEY and SVGEGT. The run used an Illumina NovaSeq 6000. TCRalpha and TCRbeta cDNA libraries were constructed by 5'RACE with constant-segment primers, with sample barcodes and unique molecular identifiers being introduced. RNA was extracted from every sample with Trizol reagent. Amplification of the libraries took two PCR steps, and the second step added a second sample barcode plus Illumina TruSeq adapters. Sequencing of the libraries was done on an Illumina NovaSeq, producing 2 x 150 bp paired-end reads. As for how the authors treated the data: With migec v1.2.7, reads were demultiplexed and then collapsed into UMI-guided consensus sequences. Using mixcr v2.1.11, the UMI consensuses were aligned to TRA and TRB V and J templates and assembled into clonotypes. Expanded or contracted clonotypes were those called significant by both edgeR and NoisET, with noise models trained on biological replicates. For edgeR calls, a false discovery rate-adjusted p below 0.01 and a log2 fold-change threshold of 1 were applied. As an exploratory analysis of dynamics, max-normalized trajectories of the 1000 most abundant clonotypes were examined with PCA combined with hierarchical clustering. Separately sequenced CD4+ and CD8+ repertoires were used to assign the CD4 or CD8 phenotype of responding clones. TCRdb reworked the public reads: Q25 trimming with fastp, MiXCR clone assembly, productive beta chains retained. CDR3 protein sequences are deduplicated, and each keeps its most common genes and DNA. TCRdb's processing, not the authors' own work, is the source of the V and J calls. The sample table holds 450,000 to 700,000 distinct CDR3 sequences, of which about 20% were seen once. The top ten clones comprise around 12% of the sample.

There are a few counts of this clonotype. The clone's antigen remains unknown. No clone much larger than this one lies a single base away; base qualities are absent. The V and J segments used are TRBV6-2 or TRBV6-3 and TRBJ2-7, with no confidently assigned D gene. Material for sequencing was PBMCs or a T cell subset sorted from them (not recorded which). This TCR came from an adult woman who had mild COVID-19 (a few samples of this study predate the infection). The sample titles of this study are shuffled in the database, so cell type and time point are left out; the donor was told from shared clones. The nucleotide sequence reads TGTGCCAGCAGTTACGGCGAATCCTACGAGCAGTACTTC. Translated, this gives CASSYGESYEQYF.